This T cell receptor (beta chain) was identified during a study of radiation and T cells in renal cell carcinoma. Time point described: baseline pretreatment blood. Regarding treatment: 15 Gy SBRT to primary tumor, nephrectomy 4 weeks later. This CDR3 is built from 14 residues. Germline assignment: CDR1 MNHEY and CDR2 SVGAGI. The V end lost 7 bases, the J end lost 4 bases, and 15 bases lay between the germline ends. Clones were read by immunoSEQ multiplex PCR, and TCRdb kept only the in-frame ones, dropping some. The profile covers about 150,000 clones, with around 90% appearing a single time and about 4.3% taken by the ten largest.

This chain links TRBV6-5 with TRBJ2-3, with D uncertain. The sequence was collected from a woman in her seventies with renal cell carcinoma. This material consisted of blood, taken from a patient whose treatment included radiotherapy and nephrectomy. CDR3 amino acids: CASTSPGWADTQYF. The CDR3 nucleotides read TGTGCCAGCACTTCCCCCGGTTGGGCAGATACGCAGTATTTT.